The 32 T cell receptor beta chains presented below share a single source sample, sequenced in a study. TCRdb re-called the 5' RACE reads through MiXCR, storing one row per CDR3 protein. The sample has about 46,000 distinct CDR3 sequences, more than 25% seen once. Sequencing was performed on naive CD4+ T cells sorted from blood. Subset described: naive CD4+ T cells, CD4+CD45RA+CD25-. These receptors were obtained from a female donor with breast cancer.

As DNA, the CDR3 is TGCAGTGCTAGAAAAGGGGTTGAACAAGAGACCCAGTACTTC. As protein: CSARKGVEQETQYF. This sequence joins TRBV20-1 and TRBJ2-5, with D possibly TRBD1 on 5 matching bases. Germline CDR1 reads DFQATT; CDR2 reads SNEGSKA (reference sequence). Trimming removed 2 bases from V and 2 bases from J, with 12 bases in between. This CDR3 has 14 residues.

The rearrangement joins TRBV5-1 to TRBJ2-6; 12 bases agree with TRBD1. The V segment lost 3 bases and the J segment 2 bases; nucleotides outside the gene matches: 3. Germline CDR1 SGHRS, CDR2 YFSETQ. This CDR3 spans 17 amino acids. DNA for the CDR3: TGCGCCAGCAGCTGGGACAGGGGGCGGACTGGGGCCAACGTCCTGACTTTC. This translates into CASSWDRGRTGANVLTF.

The J gene is TRBJ2-1, the V gene TRBV4-2; no reliable D call. Germline lookup yields CDR1 LGHNA and CDR2 YNFKEQ. This CDR3 is 16 amino acids long. V was cut by 0 bases and J by 9 bases, with 18 bases left in between. The CDR3 nucleotides read TGTGCCAGCAGCCAAGAAGGTGCTTACCTGGCGAGTGAGCAGTTCTTC. Protein sequence: CASSQEGAYLASEQFF.

The chain carries TRBV2 and TRBJ2-2; D uncertain. The germline V and J ends were trimmed by 6 bases and 6 bases, with 5 bases remaining between them. CDR1 and CDR2 (germline): SNHLY, FYNNEI. This CDR3 contains 11 residues. Written as DNA, the CDR3 is TGTGCCAGCAGCGGCCCCGGGGAGCTGTTTTTT. Translating gives CASSGPGELFF.

The V and J genes are TRBV9 and TRBJ2-2, with TRBD2 matching 8 bases. The length of the CDR3 is 16 residues. V lost 1 base to trimming and J lost 4 bases; unmatched junction nucleotides: 6. The germline V gene has CDR1 SGDLS and CDR2 YYNGEE. CDR3 protein: CASSVSVTSVTGELFF. CDR3 in DNA: TGTGCCAGCAGCGTATCCGTGACTAGCGTCACCGGGGAGCTGTTTTTT.

This clonotype was seen only a few times. V is TRBV6-7 and J is TRBJ1-1; the D is unclear. TRBV6-7 is recorded as an ORF, its role being uncertain. Deletions cut 2 bases from V and 0 bases from J, with 22 bases between. The CDR3 has 19 residues. In DNA form, the CDR3 reads TGTGCCAGCAGTTACGGTCTTGGCGCCGACTTTTATATGAACACTGAAGCTTTCTTT. This gives the protein CASSYGLGADFYMNTEAFF.

The gene calls are TRBV7-8 and TRBJ2-3, with a tentative D call TRBD2 (5 bases). V was pared by 5 bases and J by 3 bases, with 18 bases between. CDR1 and CDR2 (germline): SGHVS, FQNEAQ. The CDR3 length is 16 residues. The CDR3 sequence is CASSLRTPSGTDTQYF. The CDR3 DNA follows: TGTGCCAGCAGCCTAAGGACCCCGTCGGGAACAGATACGCAGTATTTT.

This clonotype occurred a few times. The rearrangement joins TRBV7-9 to TRBJ2-7, with a weak D call TRBD2 (6 bases). V was shortened by 2 bases and J by 5 bases, with 13 bases between the two germline ends. Germline V lookup: CDR1 SEHNR, CDR2 FQNEAQ (reference sequence). The CDR3 covers 14 residues. CDR3 sequence (DNA): TGTGCCAGCAGCTTAAGTGGCAGGGAGGACGAGCAGTACTTC. Protein product: CASSLSGREDEQYF.

The chain carries TRBV6-1 and TRBJ2-3, with TRBD2 matching 7 bases. This CDR3 spans 14 amino acids. Losses at the gene ends were 10 bases for V and 6 bases for J; bases not matched to a gene: 13. Germline loops: CDR1 MNHNS, CDR2 SASEGT. This CDR3 reads CATSLERGWDTQYF. Written as DNA, the CDR3 is TGTGCCACCTCACTAGAGCGGGGCTGGGATACGCAGTATTTT.

The chain is built from TRBV5-1 and TRBJ1-1; D gene uncertain. V lost 2 bases, J lost 0 bases, and 8 bases lay in between. The CDR3 extends over 14 amino acids. Germline V gene data show CDR1 as SGHRS and CDR2 as YFSETQ. The CDR3 bases are TGCGCCAGCAGCTTTTCTGGTATGAACACTGAAGCTTTCTTT. This codes for CASSFSGMNTEAFF.

A word on this clonotype: A much larger clone lies a single base off, so this may be a read error. This CDR3 fails to terminate in the conserved phenylalanine or tryptophan, so it likely reflects a read error. The DNA is omitted, as the CDR3 cannot be located on it reliably, and the CDR3 follows TCRdb's listing. The gene calls are TRBV20-1 and TRBJ1-6; the tabulated D call, TRBD1, remains unverified against the DNA. The CDR3 is 9 residues long, counting both termini. CDR1 DFQATT and CDR2 SNEGSKA come from the germline V gene (reference sequence). The CDR3 loop reads CSVAGQAHS.

This clonotype was recorded only once. V gene TRBV7-6 combines with J gene TRBJ2-1; 9 bases fit TRBD2. Trimming removed 5 bases from V and 4 bases from J; junction bases left unmatched: 9. This CDR3 contains 16 residues. Germline-derived CDR1 and CDR2 are SGHVS and FNYEAQ. This CDR3 reads CASSVTGTSLYNEQFF. CDR3 DNA: TGTGCCAGCAGCGTCACCGGGACTAGCCTGTACAATGAGCAGTTCTTC.

There are a few counts of this clonotype. The CDR3 nucleotides are TGTGCCAGCAGCTTCCAGGGACAGCCGAACACTGAAGCTTTCTTT. Encoded protein: CASSFQGQPNTEAFF. The chain has TRBV11-2 and TRBJ1-1; 7 bases agree with TRBD1. CDR1 and CDR2 from the germline V gene are SGHAT and FQNNGV. This CDR3 is 15 amino acids long. The ends lost 3 bases at V and 1 base at J; junction bases unmatched: 5.

This clonotype was detected a few times. The chain carries TRBV6-5 and TRBJ1-2; D is unresolved. CDR1 is MNHEY and CDR2 is SVGAGI in the germline V gene. Trimming cost V 8 bases and J 4 bases, with 11 bases left between them. This CDR3 is 12 amino acids long. The CDR3 loop reads CASHYEGYGYTF. The CDR3 region has the DNA TGTGCCAGCCACTATGAAGGCTATGGCTACACCTTC.

This clonotype was found a few times. CDR3 in DNA: TGTGCCAGCAGCCCACAATTGGGAGATACGCAGTATTTT. Translation gives CASSPQLGDTQYF. V and J are TRBV7-6 and TRBJ2-3; D is ambiguous. The CDR3 extends over 13 amino acids. Germline CDR1 and CDR2: SGHVS and FNYEAQ. With 5 bases removed from V and 5 bases from J, the gap between germline ends came to 11 bases.

The V call is TRBV20-1, the J call TRBJ1-2, with 11 bases matching TRBD1. V was clipped by 3 bases and J by 9 bases; unmatched bases: 9. This CDR3 is 14 amino acids long. Germline CDR1 and CDR2: DFQATT and SNEGSKA (reference sequence). This CDR3 is CSASEGTGGLRYTF. CDR3 in DNA: TGCAGTGCTAGCGAAGGGACAGGGGGGTTACGCTACACCTTC.

The table lists this clonotype with a few counts. The chain employs TRBV4-1 and TRBJ2-3, with 7 bases lining up with TRBD1. Germline CDR1 reads MGHRA; CDR2 reads YSYEKL. This CDR3 spans 16 amino acids. V trimming: 3 bases; J trimming: 6 bases; junction bases outside the gene matches: 12. In DNA, the CDR3 is TGCGCCAGCAGCCAGGGGACAGCCCTTGGAGCGGATACGCAGTATTTT. This encodes CASSQGTALGADTQYF.

The chain links TRBV7-8 to TRBJ2-5; 11 bases fit TRBD2. CDR1 and CDR2 (germline): SGHVS, FQNEAQ. This CDR3 is 16 amino acids long. V was pared by 2 bases and J by 5 bases, with 7 bases of the junction left unmatched. For the CDR3, the DNA is TGTGCCAGCAGCTTATTGGTGACTAGCGGGGTGGAGACCCAGTACTTC. As protein: CASSLLVTSGVETQYF. The full variable domain, its missing parts supplied by reference TRBV7-8 and TRBJ2-5, is GAGVSQSPRYKVAKRGQDVALRCDPISGHVSLFWYQQALGQGPEFLTYFQNEAQLDKSGLPSDRFFAERPEGSVSTLKIQRTQQEDSAVYLCASSLLVTSGVETQYFGPGTRLLVL.

This chain uses TRBV11-2 with TRBJ2-3; possibly TRBD1 for D (6 bases). The germline gives CDR1 SGHAT, CDR2 FQNNGV. The CDR3 is 15 amino acids. Trimming cost V 5 bases and J 3 bases, with 15 bases left between them. The CDR3 DNA follows: TGTGCCAGCAGCCACGGACAGAGGGCAACAGATACGCAGTATTTT. Translated, it gives CASSHGQRATDTQYF. The full variable domain, in which reference TRBV11-2 and TRBJ2-3 provide the parts outside the CDR3, is EAGVAQSPRYKIIEKRQSVAFWCNPISGHATLYWYQQILGQGPKLLIQFQNNGVVDDSQLPKDRFSAERLKGVDSTLKIQPAKLEDSAVYLCASSHGQRATDTQYFGPGTRLTVL.

This clonotype turned up a few times. The chain employs TRBV6-5 and TRBJ2-2, with D possibly TRBD1 on 5 matching bases. Germline CDR1 MNHEY, CDR2 SVGAGI. The CDR3 totals 14 residues. Trimming took off 7 bases at V and 2 bases at J, with 11 bases between the two ends. The CDR3 DNA is TGTGCCAGCACCTCGACAGTTAACACCGGGGAGCTGTTTTTT. As protein: CASTSTVNTGELFF.

This chain uses TRBV7-6 with TRBJ2-7, with 9 bases lining up with TRBD2. Unmatched junction bases numbered 12, after V lost 3 bases and J lost 3 bases. CDR1 is SGHVS, CDR2 FNYEAQ, per germline. The CDR3 runs 17 residues. CDR3 residues: CASSFLGRGGPSYEQYF. CDR3 bases: TGTGCCAGCAGCTTCCTCGGGCGGGGGGGCCCCAGCTACGAGCAGTACTTC. Supplemented by reference TRBV7-6 and TRBJ2-7, the full variable domain reads GAGVSQSPRYKVTKRGQDVALRCDPISGHVSLYWYRQALGQGPEFLTYFNYEAQQDKSGLPNDRFSAERPEGSISTLTIQRTEQRDSAMYRCASSFLGRGGPSYEQYFGPGTRLTVT.

For this clonotype: Mismatch with germline at one junction end may stem from a read error. V gene TRBV7-2 combines with J gene TRBJ1-6; D is ambiguous. The CDR3 is made up of 13 amino acids. Germline CDR1 reads SGHTA; CDR2 reads FQGNSA. CDR3 sequence reads: CASRLEAESPLHF. CDR3 sequence (DNA): TGTGCCAGCCGCTTAGAGGCGGAATCACCCCTCCACTTT.

The chain combines TRBV12-3 or TRBV12-4 with TRBJ2-7, with a tentative D call TRBD2 (5 bases). The length of the CDR3 is 14 residues. Trimming left V 5 bases short and J 6 bases short, with 17 bases between. The CDR3 here is CASSVSGPRGEQYF. Here the CDR3 DNA reads TGTGCCAGCAGTGTCTCCGGGCCTCGGGGCGAGCAGTACTTC.

CDR3 nucleotide sequence: TGTGCCAGCAGCTTAGCGTCGCAGGGAGAAGTTACCCTCCACTTT. Protein: CASSLASQGEVTLHF. The gene calls are TRBV7-9 and TRBJ1-6; D might be TRBD1 (5 bases). Germline V gene data show CDR1 as SEHNR and CDR2 as FQNEAQ (reference sequence). Trimming shortened V by 0 bases and J by 14 bases, and 17 bases separated the two germline ends. The CDR3 is 15 amino acids.

The chain couples TRBV7-6 to TRBJ2-2, with TRBD2 matching over 11 bases. The CDR3 is 19 residues long. Per germline, CDR1 SGHVS and CDR2 FNYEAQ. The junction had 13 bases not matched to a gene; V was cut back by 3 bases and J by 4 bases. CDR3 nucleotides: TGTGCCAGCAGCTTGGCTCTAGCGGGAGGAACAACAGGCACCGGGGAGCTGTTTTTT. It specifies CASSLALAGGTTGTGELFF.

A word on this clonotype: One end of the junction fails to match germline, which may point to a read error. The rearrangement links TRBV27 to TRBJ2-6, with TRBD1 as a possible D gene (5 bases). This CDR3 has 16 residues. CDR1 and CDR2 (germline): MNHEY, SMNVEV (reference sequence). CDR3 DNA sequence: TGTGCCAGCGGTTTATTCTCAGGGAATGGGGCCAACGTCCTGACTTTC. Amino acid sequence: CASGLFSGNGANVLTF.

This clonotype was seen only a few times. The chain has TRBV20-1 and TRBJ1-2; possibly TRBD1 for D (6 bases). The germline V gene encodes CDR1 DFQATT and CDR2 SNEGSKA (reference sequence). Between the trimmed V and J ends, which lost 6 bases and 0 bases, there was a span of 8 bases. This CDR3 comprises 12 residues. CDR3 region: CSARGSNYGYTF. CDR3 nucleotide sequence: TGCAGTGCGAGGGGGTCTAACTATGGCTACACCTTC.

The V gene is TRBV20-1, the J gene TRBJ2-7, with a tentative D call TRBD1 (6 bases). CDR1 and CDR2 from the germline V gene are DFQATT and SNEGSKA (reference sequence). The CDR3 loop spans 15 amino acids. Trimming took 0 bases from V and 2 from J, leaving 14 bases between them. CDR3 sequence: CSARDLGTKAYEQYF. DNA for the CDR3: TGCAGTGCTAGAGATCTCGGGACAAAGGCCTACGAGCAGTACTTC.

The chain uses TRBV6-1 and TRBJ2-2; 9 bases align to TRBD2. The germline V gene has CDR1 MNHNS and CDR2 SASEGT. The CDR3 runs to 15 residues. Germline trimming cut 6 bases from V and 4 bases from J; bases unmatched to any gene: 6. CDR3: CASSQREVSTGELFF. The CDR3 DNA sequence: TGTGCCAGCAGCCAGCGGGAGGTCAGCACCGGGGAGCTGTTTTTT.

This clonotype was observed a few times. The chain couples TRBV7-8 to TRBJ2-7; no definite D call. The ends were cut back, 1 base at V and 0 bases at J, with 13 bases in the middle. This CDR3 spans 16 amino acids. Germline CDR1 reads SGHVS; CDR2 reads FQNEAQ. CDR3 coding DNA: TGTGCCAGCAGCTTAGGTATACGGGTGAGCTCCTACGAGCAGTACTTC. Its protein is CASSLGIRVSSYEQYF.

In its sample, this clonotype was seen a few times. J is TRBJ2-1 and V is TRBV9; D is undetermined. The CDR3 covers 14 residues. V gave up 4 bases and J gave up 7 bases, with 15 bases separating them. Germline V lookup: CDR1 SGDLS, CDR2 YYNGEE. In DNA form, the CDR3 reads TGTGCCAGCAGCAGAGACTCCTTAGGTAATGAGCAGTTCTTC. Translation: CASSRDSLGNEQFF.

The rearrangement uses TRBV4-3 and TRBJ2-1; 10 nucleotides agree with TRBD2. Germline trimming cut 1 base from V and 0 bases from J; bases unmatched to any gene: 0. Germline loops: CDR1 LGHNA, CDR2 YSLEER. This CDR3 has 16 amino acids. The CDR3 DNA follows: TGCGCCAGCAGCCAAGGGACTAGCGGCTCCTACAATGAGCAGTTCTTC. Protein: CASSQGTSGSYNEQFF.